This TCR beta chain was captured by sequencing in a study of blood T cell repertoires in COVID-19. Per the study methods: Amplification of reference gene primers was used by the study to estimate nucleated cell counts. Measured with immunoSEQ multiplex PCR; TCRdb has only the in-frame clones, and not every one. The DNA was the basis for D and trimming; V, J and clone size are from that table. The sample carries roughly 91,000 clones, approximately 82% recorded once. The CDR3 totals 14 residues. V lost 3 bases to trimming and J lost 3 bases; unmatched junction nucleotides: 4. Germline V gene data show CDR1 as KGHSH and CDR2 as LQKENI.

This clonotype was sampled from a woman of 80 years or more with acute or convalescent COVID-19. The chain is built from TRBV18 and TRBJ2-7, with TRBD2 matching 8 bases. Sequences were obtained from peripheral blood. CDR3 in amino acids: CASSPSGRDYEQYF. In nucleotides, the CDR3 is TGTGCCAGCTCACCTTCCGGGAGGGACTACGAGCAGTACTTC.